These 5 T cell receptor beta chains were all obtained from the same sample, sequenced in a study of OX40 agonist ivuxolimab in advanced cancers. Assay: immunoSEQ multiplex PCR; the TCRdb copy retains only in-frame clones and omits some. In the table there are about 19,000 clones, 65% to 85% of which are singletons. Source: CD4+ or CD8+ T cells sorted from blood, taken in a trial of the OX40 agonist ivuxolimab. The source of these receptors is an adult with an advanced solid tumor such as melanoma, head and neck, liver or kidney cancer.

This rearrangement joins TRBV28 to TRBJ2-3; possible D gene TRBD2, 6 bases. Germline-derived CDR1 and CDR2 are MDHEN and SYDVKM. V was cut by 6 bases and J by 7 bases, with 20 bases left in between. The CDR3 spans 15 residues. The CDR3 loop reads CASRARRANINTQYF. DNA for the CDR3: TGTGCCAGCAGGGCCCGGAGGGCCAATATAAATACGCAGTATTTT.

The V call is TRBV7-9, the J call TRBJ2-1; 10 bases match TRBD2. V was clipped by 5 bases and J by 3 bases; unmatched bases: 13. Looked up from germline, CDR1 is SEHNR and CDR2 is FQNEAQ (reference sequence). The CDR3 has 18 amino acids. Here the CDR3 reads CASSPRTSGNFVYNEQFF. In DNA form, the CDR3 reads TGTGCCAGCAGCCCTCGTACTAGCGGGAATTTCGTCTACAATGAGCAGTTCTTC.

The chain recombines TRBV4-1 with TRBJ1-2; a weak D match, TRBD1 (5 bases). V was pared by 1 base and J by 7 bases, with 19 bases between. The V gene's germline CDR1 is MGHRA and CDR2 YSYEKL. CDR3 length: 16 residues. CDR3 region: CASSQGLLARDGGYTF. CDR3 sequence (DNA): TGCGCCAGCAGCCAAGGCCTCCTCGCTCGGGACGGTGGCTACACCTTC.

V is TRBV5-1 and J is TRBJ2-5, with unresolved D. Germline CDR1 reads SGHRS; CDR2 reads YFSETQ. V shed 2 bases and J shed 7 bases, with 9 bases lying between them. This CDR3 is built from 12 residues. CDR3 sequence: CASSFNPGTQYF. The CDR3 DNA sequence: TGCGCCAGCAGCTTTAACCCCGGGACCCAGTACTTC.

The chain carries TRBV13 and TRBJ2-7, with a tentative D call TRBD1 (5 bases). There are 17 residues in the CDR3. The ends were cut back, 5 bases at V and 3 bases at J, with 23 bases in the middle. Germline V CDR1 and CDR2: PRHDT, FYEKMQ (reference sequence). CDR3 bases: TGTGCCAGCAGCCCAACCCAGGGCTCTGACCCTAGCTACGAGCAGTACTTC. It encodes CASSPTQGSDPSYEQYF.